What follows are 8 T cell receptor beta chains derived from one specimen sequenced in a study of cytomegalovirus exposure and HLA in healthy donors. Use of 60 Vbeta and 13 Jbeta primers characterized the PCR. Measured with immunoSEQ multiplex PCR; TCRdb has only the in-frame clones, and not every one. Of 30,000 to 40,000 clones in the sample, roughly 69% are singletons; the top ten hold around 23%. The sequencing input was PBMCs. The origin of the receptors is a man aged 45-60 years in good health and CMV-seropositive.

The DNA for the CDR3 is TGTGCCAGCAGTGATTCATTAGGGGTATCACTGTTTTTT. The encoded protein is CASSDSLGVSLFF. This chain connects TRBV6-1 to TRBJ1-4; possibly TRBD1 for D (5 bases). CDR1 is MNHNS, CDR2 SASEGT, per germline. The V end lost 3 bases, the J end lost 13 bases, and 15 bases lay between the germline ends. The CDR3 consists of 13 residues.

The CDR3 loop reads CSVTPFVGSSYEQYF. In nucleotides, the CDR3 is TGCAGCGTCACCCCGTTTGTCGGGAGCTCCTACGAGCAGTACTTC. The chain uses TRBV29-1 and TRBJ2-7; D possibly corresponds to TRBD2 (6 bases). Trimming stripped 6 bases from V and 0 bases from J, with 18 bases between. CDR1 is SQVTM and CDR2 is ANQGSEA in the germline V gene. The CDR3 is 15 amino acids.

This rearrangement joins TRBV5-1 to TRBJ1-2; D is possibly TRBD1 (5 bases). V gave up 1 base and J gave up 3 bases, with 13 bases separating them. Germline V gene lookup returns CDR1 SGHRS and CDR2 YFSETQ. The CDR3 runs to 15 residues. The CDR3: CASSLSGLVDYGYTF. The CDR3, as DNA: TGCGCCAGCAGCTTGTCAGGGTTGGTGGACTATGGCTACACCTTC.

V gene TRBV7-8 combines with J gene TRBJ1-5; D perhaps matches TRBD1 (5 bases). V lost 0 bases and J 2 bases, leaving 5 bases between the germline ends. The length of the CDR3 is 14 residues. The germline gives CDR1 SGHVS, CDR2 FQNEAQ. CDR3 nucleotide sequence: TGTGCCAGCAGCTTAGCCAGGGGCAATCAGCCCCAGCATTTT. Translating gives CASSLARGNQPQHF.

The chain employs TRBV9 and TRBJ2-7; a possible D gene is TRBD2 (7 bases). The germline CDR1 and CDR2 sequences are SGDLS and YYNGEE. The V end was cut by 4 bases, the J end by 0 bases, with 14 bases between. The CDR3 runs 15 residues. As DNA, the CDR3 is TGTGCCAGCAGCACACACAGGGAGGGCTCCTACGAGCAGTACTTC. Translation: CASSTHREGSYEQYF.

This chain uses TRBV9 with TRBJ2-7; TRBD1 is a possible D gene (5 bases). Between the trimmed V and J ends, which lost 4 bases and 0 bases, there was a span of 11 bases. Germline V gene sequence: CDR1 SGDLS, CDR2 YYNGEE. The CDR3 spans 14 residues. CDR3 DNA sequence: TGTGCCAGCAGCATGACAGTATACTCCTACGAGCAGTACTTC. Its translation: CASSMTVYSYEQYF.

The chain uses TRBV5-1 and TRBJ1-1, with a possible D match to TRBD1 (6 bases). V gave up 1 base and J gave up 4 bases, with 8 bases separating them. The CDR3 extends over 13 amino acids. CDR1 and CDR2 (germline): SGHRS, YFSETQ. In nucleotides, the CDR3 is TGCGCCAGCAGCTTGAGGGGGAGCACTGAAGCTTTCTTT. Amino acids: CASSLRGSTEAFF.

There are a few counts of this clone. This chain connects TRBV5-1 to TRBJ2-1, with D tentatively TRBD2 (6 bases). V lost 0 bases, J lost 3 bases, and 7 bases lay in between. CDR3 length: 14 residues. Per the germline V gene, CDR1 is SGHRS and CDR2 is YFSETQ. The CDR3 region is CASSLGLDYNEQFF. CDR3 coding DNA: TGCGCCAGCAGCTTGGGACTAGACTACAATGAGCAGTTCTTC.